The next 21 T cell receptor beta chains were all read from a single sample in a study of shared clonotypes between healthy human individuals. The table came from immunoSEQ multiplex PCR; TCRdb's copy has only in-frame clones and leaves some out. The table records 2 million or so clones, 85% to 95% of them present only once. Sequenced sample: naive CD4+ T cells sorted from blood. The subset denotes: CD45RA+ positively selected. The source of these receptors is a man aged 18-30 years in good health.

This clone was counted a single time. This rearrangement joins TRBV7-2 to TRBJ2-1, with 13 nucleotides matching TRBD2. The trim removed 1 base at V and 0 bases at J, leaving 3 bases unmatched. From germline, CDR1 is SGHTA and CDR2 FQGNSA. CDR3 length equals 18 residues. CDR3 DNA sequence: TGTGCCAGCAGCTTAGTAGGGACTAGCGGGAACTCCTACAATGAGCAGTTCTTC. Translating gives CASSLVGTSGNSYNEQFF. The full variable domain, its missing parts supplied by reference TRBV7-2 and TRBJ2-1, is GAGVSQSPSNKVTEKGKDVELRCDPISGHTALYWYRQSLGQGLEFLIYFQGNSAPDKSGLPSDRFSAERTGGSVSTLTIQRTQQEDSAVYLCASSLVGTSGNSYNEQFFGPGTRLTVL.

Worth noting for this clone: Other DNA sequences in this specimen translate into the identical CDR3. Written as DNA, the CDR3 is TGTGCCAGCAGCTTACTAGCGGGAACAGATACGCAGTATTTT. It yields the protein CASSLLAGTDTQYF. This sequence joins TRBV7-9 and TRBJ2-3; TRBD2 aligns across 9 bases. The CDR3 is made up of 14 amino acids. Germline trimming cut 2 bases from V and 3 bases from J; bases unmatched to any gene: 0. CDR1 is SEHNR and CDR2 is FQNEAQ in the germline V gene (reference sequence).

With respect to this clone: Other DNA sequences within the sample encode an identical CDR3. The rearrangement uses TRBV9 and TRBJ1-6; no definite D call. Per germline, CDR1 SGDLS and CDR2 YYNGEE. The CDR3 sequence is 16 residues long. Trimming took off 0 bases at V and 0 bases at J, with 7 bases between the two ends. CDR3 coding DNA: TGTGCCAGCAGCGTAGGTTCCAGCTCCTATAATTCACCCCTCCACTTT. Translated: CASSVGSSSYNSPLHF.

J is TRBJ2-2 and V is TRBV11-2, with D unclear. Germline values: CDR1 SGHAT, CDR2 FQNNGV. The CDR3 runs to 12 residues. V was cut by 5 bases and J by 11 bases, with 12 bases left in between. CDR3 amino acids: CASSDRFGELFF. CDR3 nucleotide sequence: TGTGCCAGCAGCGACCGATTCGGAGAGCTGTTTTTT.

The rearrangement links TRBV29-1 to TRBJ2-3; D perhaps matches TRBD2 (6 bases). This CDR3 spans 12 amino acids. Germline V gene sequence: CDR1 SQVTM, CDR2 ANQGSEA. Trimming removed 7 bases from V and 4 bases from J, with 12 bases in between. CDR3 DNA: TGCAGCGCGCGACTAGTTTCAGATACGCAGTATTTT. It translates to CSARLVSDTQYF.

This sequence joins TRBV5-1 and TRBJ2-3; 11 bases align to TRBD2. The CDR3 runs 14 residues. V dropped 9 bases and J dropped 0; count of bases not matched to a gene: 3. Germline CDR1 is SGHRS and CDR2 is YFSETQ. CDR3 protein: CATRLAGSTDTQYF. CDR3 in DNA: TGCGCCACCCGACTAGCGGGGAGCACAGATACGCAGTATTTT.

This sequence joins TRBV6-6 and TRBJ2-7, with TRBD1 as a possible D gene (6 bases). Germline V gene lookup returns CDR1 MNHNY and CDR2 SVGAGI (reference sequence). The CDR3 covers 13 residues. V dropped 2 bases and J dropped 3 bases, with 8 bases sitting between them. The CDR3 is CASSYQQGYEQYF. The CDR3 DNA reads as TGTGCCAGCAGTTACCAACAGGGCTACGAGCAGTACTTC.

The V gene is TRBV6-5, the J gene TRBJ1-3; 7 bases agree with TRBD1. Per the germline V gene, CDR1 is MNHEY and CDR2 is SVGAGI. Unmatched junction bases numbered 10, after V lost 6 bases and J lost 8 bases. This CDR3 comprises 14 residues. CDR3 coding DNA: TGTGCCAGCAGCCGATCTGACAGGGCCGACACCATATATTTT. It encodes CASSRSDRADTIYF.

V and J are TRBV19 and TRBJ1-2; D ambiguous. Germline V gene data show CDR1 as LNHDA and CDR2 as SQIVND (reference sequence). This CDR3 comprises 12 residues. Trimming stripped 10 bases from V and 2 bases from J, with 11 bases between. The CDR3 nucleotides read TGTGCCACCTCGAACGGGAACTATGGCTACACCTTC. Translated, it gives CATSNGNYGYTF.

This sequence joins TRBV6-1 and TRBJ2-2; perhaps TRBD2 as D (6 bases). The germline V gene encodes CDR1 MNHNS and CDR2 SASEGT. V lost 3 bases and J 2 bases, leaving 16 bases between the germline ends. The CDR3 has 17 amino acids. The CDR3 loop is CASSDHVVGGNTGELFF. The CDR3 DNA follows: TGTGCCAGCAGTGACCACGTCGTGGGGGGAAACACCGGGGAGCTGTTTTTT.

The CDR3 DNA sequence: TGTGCCAGCATGGGGTTCAGCGTGGCCCAGGAGACCCAGTACTTC. This translates into CASMGFSVAQETQYF. The gene calls are TRBV6-1 and TRBJ2-5, with D uncertain. Germline V lookup: CDR1 MNHNS, CDR2 SASEGT. V was shortened by 7 bases and J by 5 bases, with 20 bases between the two germline ends. The CDR3 length is 15 residues.

The chain combines TRBV18 with TRBJ2-4; D is uncertain. The germline V gene has CDR1 KGHSH and CDR2 LQKENI. With 3 bases removed from V and 8 bases from J, the gap between germline ends came to 14 bases. The CDR3 loop spans 14 amino acids. For the CDR3, the DNA is TGTGCCAGCTCACCCCCTATTCCCAAGGACATTCAGTACTTC. This encodes CASSPPIPKDIQYF.

V is TRBV30 and J is TRBJ2-1; 14 nucleotides align to TRBD2. Germline-derived CDR1 and CDR2 are GTSNPN and SVGIG (reference sequence). Unmatched junction bases numbered 7, after V lost 3 bases and J lost 9 bases. The CDR3 extends over 15 amino acids. In DNA form, the CDR3 reads TGTGCCTGGAGGAAGACTAGCGGGGGGGCGAGTGAGCAGTTCTTC. Translating gives CAWRKTSGGASEQFF.

The rearrangement joins TRBV13 to TRBJ1-1; a weak D match, TRBD1 (5 bases). CDR3 length equals 12 residues. Per germline, CDR1 PRHDT and CDR2 FYEKMQ (reference sequence). V lost 5 bases, J lost 3 bases, and 7 bases lay in between. In DNA form, the CDR3 reads TGTGCCAGCAGCGGGACTTACACTGAAGCTTTCTTT. Its translation is CASSGTYTEAFF. The entire variable domain, with the rest obtained from reference TRBV13 and TRBJ1-1, is as follows: AAGVIQSPRHLIKEKRETATLKCYPIPRHDTVYWYQQGPGQDPQFLISFYEKMQSDKGSIPDRFSAQQFSDYHSELNMSSLELGDSALYFCASSGTYTEAFFGQGTRLTVV.

The chain links TRBV6-5 to TRBJ2-7, with a weak D call TRBD2 (5 bases). Germline-derived CDR1 and CDR2 are MNHEY and SVGAGI. This CDR3 region has 13 residues. Trimming cost V 5 bases and J 3 bases, with 11 bases left between them. The CDR3: CASSRARDYEQYF. The DNA of the CDR3 is TGTGCCAGCAGTCGGGCCCGGGACTACGAGCAGTACTTC.

This rearrangement joins TRBV19 to TRBJ1-2, with 9 bases that match TRBD1. CDR1 is LNHDA and CDR2 is SQIVND in the germline V gene (reference sequence). Trimming at V came to 6 bases and at J to 8 bases, leaving 7 bases not matched to a gene. The CDR3 has 13 amino acids. DNA of the CDR3: TGTGCCAGTAGGACAGGGGGGACAAACGGCTACACCTTC. Amino acid sequence: CASRTGGTNGYTF.

The chain is built from TRBV2 and TRBJ1-4; TRBD1 aligns across 7 bases. This CDR3 is 15 amino acids long. The germline V gene encodes CDR1 SNHLY and CDR2 FYNNEI. The V and J ends lost 4 bases and 8 bases, in that order; junction bases with no gene match: 10. The CDR3 is CASSGFEGAEEKLFF. The CDR3 nucleotides are TGTGCCAGCAGTGGTTTCGAGGGGGCGGAGGAAAAACTGTTTTTT. Drawing the rest from reference TRBV2 and TRBJ1-4, the complete variable domain is EPEVTQTPSHQVTQMGQEVILRCVPISNHLYFYWYRQILGQKVEFLVSFYNNEISEKSEIFDDQFSVERPDGSNFTLKIRSTKLEDSAMYFCASSGFEGAEEKLFFGSGTQLSVL.

As for this clone: The sample holds other DNA sequences that translate to the same CDR3. The chain links TRBV20-1 to TRBJ2-5; no definite D call. Germline V CDR1 and CDR2: DFQATT, SNEGSKA (reference sequence). The CDR3 contains 10 residues. The V end lost 2 bases, the J end lost 4 bases, and 2 bases lay between the germline ends. The CDR3, as DNA: TGCAGTGCTAGACGAGAGACCCAGTACTTC. It is translated as CSARRETQYF.

In the case of this clone: The junction shows a germline mismatch at one end, possibly a read error. This chain uses TRBV5-1 with TRBJ2-1; TRBD2 agrees at 13 bases. CDR3 size: 14 residues. Germline assignment: CDR1 SGHRS and CDR2 YFSETQ. CDR3 in amino acids: CASSLGTSGGPLVF. The CDR3 DNA follows: TGCGCCAGCAGCTTGGGGACTAGCGGGGGTCCTCTAGTCTTC.

CDR3 loop: CASSVRGAAGYTF. The CDR3, as DNA: TGTGCCAGCAGTGTTCGGGGGGCCGCGGGCTACACCTTC. The chain joins TRBV6-1 to TRBJ1-2; tentative D call: TRBD1 (6 bases). Per the germline V gene, CDR1 is MNHNS and CDR2 is SASEGT. The V gene lost 4 bases and the J gene lost 8 bases, with 14 bases spanning the gap. This CDR3 has 13 residues.

J is TRBJ2-1 and V is TRBV10-3, with D tentatively TRBD2 (6 bases). The CDR3 runs 14 residues. The V end lost 8 bases, the J end lost 6 bases, and 17 bases lay between the germline ends. The V gene's germline CDR1 is ENHRY and CDR2 SYGVKD. CDR3: CAIPRREVRNEQFF. The CDR3 coding sequence is TGTGCCATCCCACGCAGGGAGGTACGCAATGAGCAGTTCTTC.